Detailed here is one T cell receptor (beta chain). It lacks a known antigen. At one end the junction does not follow the germline gene, possibly because of a read error. This entry is derived from a study of tumor-infiltrating lymphocytes in primary liver carcinoma (dated by TCRdb to the late 2010s). Turning to the overall study: Of the five patients (three men and two women, aged 30 to 69 years), four had hepatocellular carcinoma and one had combined HCC and intrahepatic cholangiocarcinoma. TCRbeta repertoire sequencing covered approximately 35 specimens from 5 patients: 25 or so tumor regions, 5 adjacent noncancerous liver tissues and 5 peripheral blood samples. The five patients had tumors staged T1-T3 N0M0, with maximum diameters ranging from roughly 4.2 to 10 cm. Roughly 3.5 to 7.5 million productive TCRbeta reads were obtained per sample, and no significant difference in read depth was found between tissue types. Across five regions of each liver tumor, along with adjacent normal tissue and blood, the study brought together TCRbeta repertoire sequencing, expression microarrays and whole-exome sequencing. Technical replicate repertoires showed high reproducibility, with mean shared-clone rates roughly 0.89 and correlation coefficients above 0.95. The study at large found these results: Since the samples were bulk and unsorted, there was no way to compare CD4+ and CD8+ T cell repertoires. Pairs of tumor regions showed greater repertoire overlap (mean 36%) than tumor-adjacent pairs (roughly 17%) or tumor-blood pairs (approximately 14%), which is consistent with antigen-driven expansion. The top 250 clones accounted for a significantly greater share of the repertoire in tumors than in blood (p = 0.039). Because only the TCR beta chain was sequenced and unpaired alpha chains were not captured, true repertoire diversity is likely underestimated. With just four or five patients in the study, the authors point out that the findings should be validated in a larger study.

Without any cell sorting, total RNA and DNA were co-extracted from about 20-30 mg of bulk tissue using the AllPrep DNA/RNA mini kit. Between November 2015 and March 2016, about 5 patients in China with histopathologically diagnosed primary liver carcinoma had their tumors surgically resected. At the time of sampling, the patients were treatment-naive and had chronic HBV infection. Pieces of fresh tumor and adjacent tissue were cut in half, with one half kept in RNAlater at -80 degrees C and the other half sent for histology. Starting from 450 to 500 ng total RNA, TCRbeta-specific cDNA was produced by reverse transcription with a constant-region primer and ProtoScript II reverse transcriptase. The TCRbeta libraries were prepared through three rounds of nested multiplex PCR following a slightly modified ARM-PCR procedure. Sample barcodes and Illumina adapters were added in a final 25-cycle PCR with Deep VentR polymerase. Amplicons of 200-500 bp were gel-purified with a QIAquick gel extraction kit before sequencing. An Illumina HiSeq 2500 was used to sequence the TCRbeta amplicons with 250-bp paired-end reads. On the authors' methods: Reads were quality-trimmed with Trimmomatic v0.33, and paired reads were merged with FLASH v1.2.11 to recover full CDR3 sequences. MiGEC v1.2.1b assigned V, D and J germline segments to the rearranged TCRbeta sequences. Clonotype statistics, along with Shannon-Wiener diversity indices, were calculated using VDJtools v1.0.0. To reduce sampling bias, subsequent analyses other than the diversity analysis used only the 250 most abundant clonotypes in each sample. The public reads were reanalyzed by TCRdb: fastp trimming at Q25, MiXCR alignment, in-frame beta chains only. One record per CDR3 amino acid sequence lists the most common genes and DNA. The V and J calls and clone size are TCRdb's, not the authors'. The sample table records about 44,000 distinct CDR3 sequences; roughly 74% of these occur just once. 38% of the sample is held by the ten biggest clonotypes.

What was sequenced was tumor-adjacent normal liver tissue. The receptor's source is a woman between 25 and 40 years old with primary liver carcinoma and hepatitis B virus infection.

The bases read TGTGCCAGCAACCAAAAGGCAGACAGCTCTGGAAACACCATATATTTT. This is translated as CASNQKADSSGNTIYF. Recombination linked TRBV4-3 to TRBJ1-3; the D gene is perhaps TRBD1, on 5 matching bases. The cysteine opens and the phenylalanine closes a CDR3 of 16 amino acids. Just CDR3 DNA is preserved here, 48 bases in frame from base 1. Sequences LGHNA (CDR1) and YSLEER (CDR2) are obtained from the germline V gene.